These 10 T cell receptor beta chains were sequenced from one sample in a study of sequential checkpoint blockade in melanoma. TCRdb's table, derived via immunoSEQ multiplex PCR, lists solely in-frame clones and lacks some. The sample includes 9,500 to 15,000 clones, roughly four fifths of them seen just once. Indicated treatment: randomized to nivolumab then ipilimumab (arm A) or the reverse (arm B). The source material was CD8+ T cells sorted from blood (inferred from file names), sampled from a patient given nivolumab and ipilimumab in sequence. The receptors here all came from a human donor with melanoma.

The CDR3 sequence: CASCPGTSGEETQYF. CDR3 bases: TGTGCCAGCTGCCCCGGGACTAGCGGGGAAGAGACCCAGTACTTC. This rearrangement joins TRBV7-2 to TRBJ2-5; 13 bases agree with TRBD2. CDR3 length: 15 amino acids. Germline CDR1 is SGHTA and CDR2 is FQGNSA. Trimming cost V 8 bases and J 3 bases; bases outside gene matches: 6.

This rearrangement joins TRBV6-4 to TRBJ2-2, with D uncertain. The CDR3 covers 16 residues. Trimming took 0 bases from V and 4 from J, leaving 12 bases between them. From germline, CDR1 is MRHNA and CDR2 SNTAGT. CDR3 nucleotide sequence: TGTGCCAGCAGTGACTCGAGTGAGGTTTTCACCGGGGAGCTGTTTTTT. This codes for CASSDSSEVFTGELFF.

This clone was seen a single time. DNA of the CDR3: TGTGCCAGCAGTGATGGGACAGTTCACAATCAGCCCCAGCATTTT. Its protein is CASSDGTVHNQPQHF. The chain links TRBV28 to TRBJ1-5, with 7 nucleotides matching TRBD1. CDR1 is MDHEN and CDR2 is SYDVKM in the germline V gene. Trimming at V came to 5 bases and at J to 3 bases, leaving 7 bases not matched to a gene. This CDR3 contains 15 residues.

This clone showed up just once. V usage is TRBV7-2 and J usage is TRBJ2-7, with TRBD1 identical over 9 bases. V lost 4 bases to trimming and J lost 2 bases; unmatched junction nucleotides: 3. CDR1 is SGHTA, CDR2 FQGNSA, per germline. CDR3 length: 14 residues. The CDR3 coding sequence is TGTGCCAGCAGCTCCAGACAGGGGGCCTACGAGCAGTACTTC. Translation gives CASSSRQGAYEQYF.

The chain carries TRBV15 and TRBJ1-5, with 9 bases that match TRBD1. This CDR3 spans 16 amino acids. Germline assignment: CDR1 LNHNV and CDR2 YYDKDF (reference sequence). V shed 3 bases and J 3 bases; nucleotides not matched to a gene: 6. DNA for the CDR3: TGTGCCACCAGCAGGGCTGGGACAGGGCCCAATCAGCCCCAGCATTTT. This sequence encodes CATSRAGTGPNQPQHF.

The rearrangement joins TRBV6-4 to TRBJ1-2, with unresolved D. The germline gives CDR1 MRHNA, CDR2 SNTAGT. With 0 bases removed from V and 8 bases from J, the gap between germline ends came to 13 bases. The CDR3 is made up of 14 amino acids. For the CDR3, the DNA is TGTGCCAGCAGTGACTCGTACAGCTCCGCAGGCTACACCTTC. Translated: CASSDSYSSAGYTF.

This clone was detected only once. The chain links TRBV6-6 to TRBJ2-7; D might be TRBD1 (6 bases). Germline CDR1 MNHNY, CDR2 SVGAGI (reference sequence). The CDR3 extends over 14 amino acids. Trimming shortened V by 5 bases and J by 3 bases, and 14 bases separated the two germline ends. This chain's CDR3 is CASSLRDTVYEQYF. CDR3 bases: TGTGCCAGCAGTCTCCGGGACACCGTCTACGAGCAGTACTTC.

V usage is TRBV4-3 and J usage is TRBJ2-7, with a possible D match to TRBD2 (6 bases). The CDR3 contains 15 residues. The germline gives CDR1 LGHNA, CDR2 YSLEER. Deletions cut 1 base from V and 0 bases from J, with 10 bases between. In DNA form, the CDR3 reads TGCGCCAGCAGCCAAGCTCGGGGGAGCTCCTACGAGCAGTACTTC. It codes for CASSQARGSSYEQYF.

This sequence joins TRBV28 and TRBJ1-1, with TRBD1 as a possible D gene (6 bases). Germline loops: CDR1 MDHEN, CDR2 SYDVKM. Trimming removed 7 bases at V and 4 bases at J, with 19 bases between. This CDR3 comprises 15 residues. This chain's CDR3 is CASNRVGVWSTEAFF. CDR3 coding DNA: TGTGCCAGCAACAGGGTGGGTGTTTGGAGCACTGAAGCTTTCTTT.

The rearrangement links TRBV7-6 to TRBJ1-2; unclear D gene. V lost 0 bases, J lost 1 base, and 3 bases lay in between. Germline loops: CDR1 SGHVS, CDR2 FNYEAQ. The CDR3 extends over 13 amino acids. CDR3 protein: CASSLAVNYGYTF. CDR3 bases: TGTGCCAGCAGCTTAGCCGTTAACTATGGCTACACCTTC.